This T cell receptor beta chain was profiled in a study of blood T cells in healthy people across ages. The germline gives CDR1 MDHEN, CDR2 SYDVKM. V shed 2 bases and J shed 2 bases, with 14 bases lying between them. CDR3 size: 16 residues. The authors ran a second PCR of about 7 to 11 cycles using a sample-barcoded 5' primer and a J-beta primer mix. MiXCR, applied by TCRdb to the 5' RACE reads, yields one record per CDR3 protein. The sample yields roughly 1.9 million distinct CDR3 sequences, about two fifths seen once. What was sequenced was blood. This clonotype was sampled from a human donor in good health. The chain uses TRBV28 and TRBJ2-3, with D perhaps matching TRBD2 (7 bases). The CDR3 DNA reads TGTGCCAGCAGTTTAAGAATGGGGGGGCCCACAGATACGCAGTATTTT. This sequence encodes CASSLRMGGPTDTQYF.